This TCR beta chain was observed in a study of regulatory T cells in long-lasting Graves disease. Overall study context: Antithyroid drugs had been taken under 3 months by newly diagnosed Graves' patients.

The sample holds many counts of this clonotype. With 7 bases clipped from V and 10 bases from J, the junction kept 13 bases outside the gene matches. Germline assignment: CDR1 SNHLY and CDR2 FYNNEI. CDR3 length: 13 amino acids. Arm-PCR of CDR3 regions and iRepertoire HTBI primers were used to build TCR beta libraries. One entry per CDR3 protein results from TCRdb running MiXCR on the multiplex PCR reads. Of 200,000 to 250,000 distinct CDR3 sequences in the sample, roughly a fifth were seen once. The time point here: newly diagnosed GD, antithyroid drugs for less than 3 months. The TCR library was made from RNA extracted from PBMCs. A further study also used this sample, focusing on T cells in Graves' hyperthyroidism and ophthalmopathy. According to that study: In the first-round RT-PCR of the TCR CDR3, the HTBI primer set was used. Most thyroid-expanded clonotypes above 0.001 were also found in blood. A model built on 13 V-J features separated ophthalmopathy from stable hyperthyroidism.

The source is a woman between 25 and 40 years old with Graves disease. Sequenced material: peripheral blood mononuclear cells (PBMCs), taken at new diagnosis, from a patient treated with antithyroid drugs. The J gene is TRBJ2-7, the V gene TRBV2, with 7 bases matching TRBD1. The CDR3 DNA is TGTGCCAGCAACTTCCGGGACAGAGGACTCCAGTACTTC. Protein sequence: CASNFRDRGLQYF.